The TCR beta chain described here comes from a study of Ad26.COV2.S vaccination and SARS-CoV-2 variants. Study-level results: Total T cell responses were possibly underestimated by TCR breadth and depth analyses.

As concerns this clone: What it recognizes is unknown.

This sample's treatment: roughly 19 received Ad26.COV2.S at low or high dose, single or two shots; several received placebo; per-sample allocation not given. The samples were gathered on day 63 after the first injection of vaccine or placebo. CDR1 is SGHTA and CDR2 is FQGTGA in the germline V gene. This CDR3 comprises 13 residues. V lost 5 bases to trimming and J lost 7 bases, with 9 bases between them. Generated by immunoSEQ multiplex PCR, the TCRdb table keeps only in-frame clones and is missing some. The sample yields roughly 380,000 clones, approximately 88% seen once. The source was peripheral blood, collected in a trial of Ad26.COV2.S vaccine versus placebo. The sequence was obtained from a person aged 18-65 years who received the Ad26.COV2.S COVID-19 vaccine or a placebo. The V and J genes are TRBV7-3 and TRBJ1-6; possibly TRBD1 for D (5 bases). The CDR3 region has the DNA TGTGCCAGCAGCCGCGGGGCGAATTCACCCCTCCACTTT. It is translated as CASSRGANSPLHF.